The TCR beta chain described here comes from a study of CD4 T cells in relation to SARS-CoV-2 and coronaviruses. Naive or memory CD4+ cells were cultured 1:1 with T cell-depleted PBMCs plus CEF. The germline CDR1 and CDR2 sequences are SEHNR and FQNEAQ (reference sequence). The CDR3 runs to 14 residues. V shed 5 bases, J shed 5 bases, and the junction held 9 bases outside the gene matches. CEF-cultured naive and memory CD4+ T cell DNA got survey-level sequencing. TCRdb's table, derived via immunoSEQ multiplex PCR, lists solely in-frame clones and lacks some. The table includes around 40,000 clones, nearly 85% detected once. Notes on this clone: The antigen is unknown.

Sequences were obtained from naive CD4+ T cells from PBMCs, cultured in vitro. Described subset: naive CD4+ T cells isolated by negative enrichment. The chain combines TRBV7-9 with TRBJ2-7; 7 bases agree with TRBD1. This clonotype was obtained from an adult with COVID-19. The CDR3 coding sequence is TGTGCCAGCAGCAAACGACAGGGCAAAAACGAGCAGTACTTC. It encodes CASSKRQGKNEQYF.